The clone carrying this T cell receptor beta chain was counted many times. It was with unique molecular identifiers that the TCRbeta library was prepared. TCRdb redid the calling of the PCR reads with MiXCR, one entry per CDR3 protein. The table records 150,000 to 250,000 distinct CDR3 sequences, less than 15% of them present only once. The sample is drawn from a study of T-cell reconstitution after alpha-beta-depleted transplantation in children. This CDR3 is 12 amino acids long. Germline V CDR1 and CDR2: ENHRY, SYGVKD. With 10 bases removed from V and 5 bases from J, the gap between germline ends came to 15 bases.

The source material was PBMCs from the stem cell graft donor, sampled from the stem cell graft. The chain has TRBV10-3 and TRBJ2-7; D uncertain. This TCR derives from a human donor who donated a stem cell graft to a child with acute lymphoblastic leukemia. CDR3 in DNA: TGTGCCACGAAAGATGATCACGACGAGCAGTACTTC. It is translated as CATKDDHDEQYF.